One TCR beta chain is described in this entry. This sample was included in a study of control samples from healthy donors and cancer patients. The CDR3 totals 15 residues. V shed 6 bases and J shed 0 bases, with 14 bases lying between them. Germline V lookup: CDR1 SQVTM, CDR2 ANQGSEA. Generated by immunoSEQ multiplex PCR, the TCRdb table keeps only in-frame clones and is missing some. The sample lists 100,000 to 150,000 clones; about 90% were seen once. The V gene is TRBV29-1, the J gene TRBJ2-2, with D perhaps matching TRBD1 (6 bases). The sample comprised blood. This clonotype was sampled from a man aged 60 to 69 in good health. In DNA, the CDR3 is TGCAGCGTCAGGACAGAGCTCACGAACACCGGGGAGCTGTTTTTT. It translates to CSVRTELTNTGELFF.